Listed below are T cell receptor beta chains from one sample, sequenced in a study of T cell responses to AZD1222 COVID-19 vaccine. Sequencing was performed with immunoSEQ multiplex PCR; in TCRdb, only in-frame clones are kept and a portion is missing. Of about 110,000 clones listed, around 88% are singletons. The specimen was peripheral blood, collected 28 days after the second AZD1222 dose. The receptors were sampled from an adult who received the AZD1222 COVID-19 vaccine. Each CDR3 is given with its conserved first and last residue. Each record gives: D gene, CDR3 length, V gene, J gene, CDR3 protein. A D gene is named only where the DNA matches it firmly.

>TRBD1|13|TRBV19|TRBJ1-2
CASVQGINYGYTF
>.|13|TRBV15|TRBJ2-1
CATRGLVYNEQFF
>TRBD1|14|TRBV19|TRBJ1-6
CASSVGTDSSPLHF
>.|15|TRBV2|TRBJ2-3
CASSELTASTDTQYF
>TRBD1|14|TRBV19|TRBJ1-2
CASSLQGAGYGYTF
>.|13|TRBV2|TRBJ1-4
CASSEQDNEKLFF
>.|16|TRBV5-6|TRBJ2-7
CASSRLGGQLLHEQYF
>.|14|TRBV28|TRBJ1-4
CASSLRPINEKLFF
>TRBD1|14|TRBV5-4|TRBJ2-7
CASSLAGAGGVQYF
>TRBD1|14|TRBV7-2|TRBJ2-1
CASRRDRLNNEQFF